A selection of T cell receptor beta chains follows, all from one sample in a study of Tregs in tolerant kidney transplant recipients. Generated by immunoSEQ multiplex PCR, the TCRdb table keeps only in-frame clones and is missing some. The table lists hundreds of thousands of clones, 84% of them singletons. The specimen was CD4+ T cells from blood. Receptors originate from a human donor in good health. Both conserved end residues are part of each CDR3. D genes are given only for firm matches. Only part of the rows carry a size: once, few, many, or a class if the clone is expanded.

TRBD1 | TRBJ1-1 | . | TRBV6-1 | CASSRQGVVNTEAFF | TGTGCCAGCAGCCGACAGGGGGTGGTGAACACTGAAGCTTTCTTT
. | TRBJ1-5 | . | TRBV6-6 | CASSTGLYQPQHF | TGTGCCAGCAGTACAGGGCTCTATCAGCCCCAGCATTTT
TRBD1 | TRBJ1-2 | . | TRBV6-1 | CASSHSRGLDGYTF | TGTGCCAGCAGTCATTCCAGGGGGCTCGATGGCTACACCTTC
TRBD2 | TRBJ2-5 | . | TRBV2 | CASRLGDSGRQQETQYF | TGTGCCAGCAGGCTAGGAGATAGCGGGAGGCAACAAGAGACCCAGTACTTC
TRBD1 | TRBJ1-5 | . | TRBV29-1 | CSVLGQANQPQHF | TGCAGTGTTTTGGGACAGGCTAATCAGCCCCAGCATTTT
TRBD1 | TRBJ1-2 | . | TRBV30 | CAWRNRDRGKIGGYTF | TGTGCCTGGCGAAACCGGGACAGGGGTAAAATAGGGGGCTACACCTTC
TRBD1 | TRBJ1-2 | once | TRBV7-2 | CASSLDRGAGKGYTF | TGTGCCAGCAGCTTAGACAGGGGGGCAGGGAAGGGCTACACCTTC
TRBD2 | TRBJ2-2 | few | TRBV5-1 | CASSSTSSNTGELFF | TGCGCCAGCAGCTCGACTAGCTCGAACACCGGGGAGCTGTTTTTT
. | TRBJ1-2 | . | TRBV7-2 | CASSLDRRVGGYTF | TGTGCCAGCAGCTTAGATCGCAGGGTGGGCGGCTACACCTTC
. | TRBJ1-3 | . | TRBV9 | CASSPPRQGTGNTIYF | TGTGCCAGCAGCCCCCCCAGGCAGGGGACTGGAAACACCATATATTTT
. | TRBJ1-2 | . | TRBV5-1 | CASSLEGQGPGYGYTF | TGCGCCAGCAGCTTGGAAGGTCAGGGTCCCGGCTATGGCTACACCTTC
. | TRBJ2-5 | few | TRBV5-1 | CASSLTETQYF | TGCGCCAGCAGCTTGACTGAGACCCAGTACTTC
. | TRBJ1-5 | . | TRBV7-6 | CASSSQDNQPQHF | TGTGCCAGCAGCTCCCAGGACAATCAGCCCCAGCATTTT
. | TRBJ2-7 | . | TRBV6-6 | CASGDKTYEQYF | TGTGCCAGCGGGGACAAGACCTACGAGCAGTACTTC
TRBD2 | TRBJ2-3 | . | TRBV7-2 | CASSYASGTQYF | TGTGCCAGCAGCTACGCTAGCGGTACGCAGTATTTT
TRBD2 | TRBJ2-5 | . | TRBV2 | CASSGTSGRWETQYF | TGTGCCAGCAGTGGAACTAGCGGGAGGTGGGAGACCCAGTACTTC